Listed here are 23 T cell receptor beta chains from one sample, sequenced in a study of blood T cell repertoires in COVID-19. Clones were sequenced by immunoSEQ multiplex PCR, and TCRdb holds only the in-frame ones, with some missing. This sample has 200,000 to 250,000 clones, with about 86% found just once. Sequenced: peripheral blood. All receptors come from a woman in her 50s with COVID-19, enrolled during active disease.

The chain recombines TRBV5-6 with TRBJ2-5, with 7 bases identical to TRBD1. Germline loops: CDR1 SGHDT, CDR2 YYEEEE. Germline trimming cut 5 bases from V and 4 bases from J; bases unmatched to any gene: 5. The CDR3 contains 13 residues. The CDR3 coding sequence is TGTGCCAGCAGTTTGACAGGGCCAGAGACCCAGTACTTC. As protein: CASSLTGPETQYF. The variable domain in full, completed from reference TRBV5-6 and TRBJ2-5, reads DAGVTQSPTHLIKTRGQQVTLRCSPKSGHDTVSWYQQALGQGPQFIFQYYEEEERQRGNFPDRFSGHQFPNYSSELNVNALLLGDSALYLCASSLTGPETQYFGPGTRLLVL.

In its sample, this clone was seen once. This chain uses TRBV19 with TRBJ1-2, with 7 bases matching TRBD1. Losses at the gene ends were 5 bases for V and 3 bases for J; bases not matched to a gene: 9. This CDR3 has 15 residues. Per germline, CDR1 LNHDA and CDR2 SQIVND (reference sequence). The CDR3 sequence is CASSAPADRDYGYTF. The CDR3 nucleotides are TGTGCCAGTAGTGCCCCAGCCGACAGGGACTATGGCTACACCTTC.

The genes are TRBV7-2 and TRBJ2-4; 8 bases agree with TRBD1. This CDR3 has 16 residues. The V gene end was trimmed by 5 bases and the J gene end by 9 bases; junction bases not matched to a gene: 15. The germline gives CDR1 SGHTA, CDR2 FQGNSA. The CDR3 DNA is TGTGCCAGCAGCCCCTCCGGACAGGGCCAGTGGGTCATTCAGTACTTC. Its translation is CASSPSGQGQWVIQYF.

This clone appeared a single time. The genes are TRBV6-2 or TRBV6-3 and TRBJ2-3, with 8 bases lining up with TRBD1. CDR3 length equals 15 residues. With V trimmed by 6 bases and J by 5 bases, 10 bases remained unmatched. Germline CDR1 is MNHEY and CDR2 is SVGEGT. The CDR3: CASSSWGQAQDTQYF. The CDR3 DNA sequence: TGTGCCAGCAGCTCGTGGGGACAGGCACAAGATACGCAGTATTTT.

The CDR3 spells CASSQDLTSRAKNIQYF. For the CDR3, the DNA is TGCGCCAGCAGCCAAGATCTCACCTCCAGAGCCAAAAACATTCAGTACTTC. The chain has TRBV4-3 and TRBJ2-4; D call uncertain. The CDR3 has 17 amino acids. Per germline, CDR1 LGHNA and CDR2 YSLEER. Trimming took off 0 bases at V and 0 bases at J, with 12 bases between the two ends.

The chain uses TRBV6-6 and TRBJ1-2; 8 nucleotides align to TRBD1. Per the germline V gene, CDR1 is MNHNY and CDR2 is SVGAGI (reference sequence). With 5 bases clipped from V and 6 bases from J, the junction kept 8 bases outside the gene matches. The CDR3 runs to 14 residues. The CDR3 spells CASSRGQGEHGYTF. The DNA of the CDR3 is TGTGCCAGCAGTCGCGGACAGGGCGAACATGGCTACACCTTC.

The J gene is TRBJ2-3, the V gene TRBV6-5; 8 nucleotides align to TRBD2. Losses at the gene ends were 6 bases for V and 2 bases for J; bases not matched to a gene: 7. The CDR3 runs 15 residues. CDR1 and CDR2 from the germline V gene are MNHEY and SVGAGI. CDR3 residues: CASRNGGAATDTQYF. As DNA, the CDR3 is TGTGCCAGCAGAAACGGGGGGGCGGCCACAGATACGCAGTATTTT.

The CDR3 sequence: CASSLGFGSYEQYV. As DNA, the CDR3 is TGTGCCAGCAGCTTGGGGTTCGGCTCCTACGAGCAGTACGTC. V and J are TRBV5-8 and TRBJ2-7; D gene uncertain. Germline values: CDR1 SGHTS, CDR2 YDEGEE. This CDR3 contains 14 residues. The V gene lost 0 bases and the J gene lost 0 bases, with 7 bases spanning the gap.

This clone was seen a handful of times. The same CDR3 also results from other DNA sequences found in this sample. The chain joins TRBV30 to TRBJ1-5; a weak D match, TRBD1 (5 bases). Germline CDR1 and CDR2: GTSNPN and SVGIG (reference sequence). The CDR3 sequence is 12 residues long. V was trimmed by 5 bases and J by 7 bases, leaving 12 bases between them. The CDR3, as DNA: TGTGCCTGGGGGAGGGCAGGGCAGCCCCAGCATTTT. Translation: CAWGRAGQPQHF.

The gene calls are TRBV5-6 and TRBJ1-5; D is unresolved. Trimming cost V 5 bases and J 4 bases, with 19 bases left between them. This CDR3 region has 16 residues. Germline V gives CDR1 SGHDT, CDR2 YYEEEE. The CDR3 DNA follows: TGTGCCAGCAGTTCTCATGTGACACGAGAAAATCAGCCCCAGCATTTT. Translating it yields CASSSHVTRENQPQHF.

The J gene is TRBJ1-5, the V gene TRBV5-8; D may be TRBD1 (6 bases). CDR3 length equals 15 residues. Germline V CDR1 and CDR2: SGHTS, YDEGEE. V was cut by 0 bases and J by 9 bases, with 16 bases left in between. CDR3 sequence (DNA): TGTGCCAGCAGCTTGGGGAATGTACAGGGTGGGCCCCAGCATTTT. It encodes CASSLGNVQGGPQHF.

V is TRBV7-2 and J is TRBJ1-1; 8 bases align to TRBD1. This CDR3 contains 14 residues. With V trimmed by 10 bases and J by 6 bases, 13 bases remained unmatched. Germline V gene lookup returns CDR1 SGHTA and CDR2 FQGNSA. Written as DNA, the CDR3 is TGTGCCACCTCTATTGGACAGGGATGGGCTGAAGCTTTCTTT. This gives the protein CATSIGQGWAEAFF.

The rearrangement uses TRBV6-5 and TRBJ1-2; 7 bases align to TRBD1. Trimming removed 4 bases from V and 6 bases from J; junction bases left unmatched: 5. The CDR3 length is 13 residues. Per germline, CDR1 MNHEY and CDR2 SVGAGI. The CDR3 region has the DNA TGTGCCAGCAGTTCGACAGGGCTCCATGGCTACACCTTC. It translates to CASSSTGLHGYTF.

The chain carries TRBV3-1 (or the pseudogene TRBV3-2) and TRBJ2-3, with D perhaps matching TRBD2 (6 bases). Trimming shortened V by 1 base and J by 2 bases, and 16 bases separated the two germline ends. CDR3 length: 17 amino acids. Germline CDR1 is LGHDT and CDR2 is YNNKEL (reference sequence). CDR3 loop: CASSQGLRASDTDTQYF. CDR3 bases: TGTGCCAGCAGCCAAGGCCTAAGGGCTAGCGACACAGATACGCAGTATTTT.

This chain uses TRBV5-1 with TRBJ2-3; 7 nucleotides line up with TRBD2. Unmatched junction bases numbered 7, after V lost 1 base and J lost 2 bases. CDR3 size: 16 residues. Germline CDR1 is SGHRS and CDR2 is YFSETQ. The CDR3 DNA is TGCGCCAGCAGCTTGAGCGGGGTGGGTAACACAGATACGCAGTATTTT. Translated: CASSLSGVGNTDTQYF.

This CDR3 reads CASSGQGAYQPQHF. CDR3 sequence (DNA): TGTGCCAGCAGTGGACAGGGGGCCTATCAGCCCCAGCATTTT. The V and J genes are TRBV25-1 and TRBJ1-5; 10 bases map to TRBD1. The V gene end was trimmed by 4 bases and the J gene end by 5 bases; junction bases not matched to a gene: 2. The germline V gene has CDR1 MGHDK and CDR2 SYGVNS. The CDR3 is 14 residues long.

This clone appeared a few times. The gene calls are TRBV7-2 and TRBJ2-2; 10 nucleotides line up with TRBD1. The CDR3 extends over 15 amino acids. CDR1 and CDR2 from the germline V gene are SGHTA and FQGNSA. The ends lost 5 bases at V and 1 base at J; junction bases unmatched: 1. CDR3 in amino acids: CASSRTGGNTGELFF. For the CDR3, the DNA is TGTGCCAGCAGCCGGACAGGGGGGAACACCGGGGAGCTGTTTTTT.

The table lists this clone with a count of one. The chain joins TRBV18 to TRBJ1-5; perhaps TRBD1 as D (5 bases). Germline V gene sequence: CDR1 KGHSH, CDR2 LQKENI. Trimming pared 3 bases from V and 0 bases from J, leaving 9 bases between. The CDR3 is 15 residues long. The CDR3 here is CASSPQGYSNQPQHF. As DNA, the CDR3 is TGTGCCAGCTCACCCCAGGGCTATAGCAATCAGCCCCAGCATTTT.

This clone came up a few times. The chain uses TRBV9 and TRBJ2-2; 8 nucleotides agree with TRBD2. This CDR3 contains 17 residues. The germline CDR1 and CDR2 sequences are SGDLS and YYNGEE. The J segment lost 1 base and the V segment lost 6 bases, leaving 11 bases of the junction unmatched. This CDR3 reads CASTLAETSVNTGELFF. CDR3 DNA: TGTGCCAGCACCCTCGCGGAGACTAGCGTGAACACCGGGGAGCTGTTTTTT.

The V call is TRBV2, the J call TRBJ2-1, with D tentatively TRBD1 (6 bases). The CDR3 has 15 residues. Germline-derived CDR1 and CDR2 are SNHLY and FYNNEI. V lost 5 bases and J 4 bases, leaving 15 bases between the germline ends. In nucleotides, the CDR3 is TGTGCCAGCAGTTTTATGGGGACATTATACAATGAGCAGTTCTTC. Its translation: CASSFMGTLYNEQFF.

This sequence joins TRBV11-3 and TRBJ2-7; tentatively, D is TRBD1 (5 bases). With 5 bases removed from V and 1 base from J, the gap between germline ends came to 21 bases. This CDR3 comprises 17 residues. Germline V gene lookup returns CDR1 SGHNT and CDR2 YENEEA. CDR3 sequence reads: CASSQGIGTVVSYEQYF. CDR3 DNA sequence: TGTGCCAGCAGCCAGGGTATCGGTACGGTCGTTTCCTACGAGCAGTACTTC.

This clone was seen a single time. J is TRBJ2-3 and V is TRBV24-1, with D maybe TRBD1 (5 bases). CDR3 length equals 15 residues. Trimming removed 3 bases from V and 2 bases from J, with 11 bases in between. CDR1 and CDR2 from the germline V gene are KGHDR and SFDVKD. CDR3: CATSDPAGPTDTQYF. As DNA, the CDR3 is TGTGCCACCAGTGATCCCGCAGGGCCCACAGATACGCAGTATTTT.

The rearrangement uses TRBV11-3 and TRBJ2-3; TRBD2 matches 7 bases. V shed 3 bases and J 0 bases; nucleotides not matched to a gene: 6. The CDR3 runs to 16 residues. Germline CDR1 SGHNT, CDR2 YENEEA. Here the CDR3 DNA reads TGTGCCAGCAGCTTCTTAGCGGGTGCTAGCACAGATACGCAGTATTTT. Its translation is CASSFLAGASTDTQYF.